This T cell receptor beta chain derives from a study of blood T cell repertoires in COVID-19. The wider study: Acute-phase and convalescent COVID-19 samples originated in the United States, Italy and Spain.

As regards this clone: Mismatch with germline at one junction end may stem from a read error.

The germline CDR1 and CDR2 sequences are SSHAT and FNYEAQ (reference sequence). The CDR3 is 13 amino acids. Repertoires were generated with immunoSEQ multiplex PCR, while TCRdb's copy carries only in-frame clones and drops some. Among about 140,000 clones listed, 65% to 80% were seen once. Sequencing was carried out using peripheral blood. The clonotype was recovered from a man older than 75 with acute or convalescent COVID-19. This chain joins TRBV7-7 and TRBJ2-3; D not resolved. CDR3 amino acids: CASSSQNTDTQYF. CDR3 bases: TGTGCTAGCAGCTCCCAGAACACAGATACGCAGTATTTT.